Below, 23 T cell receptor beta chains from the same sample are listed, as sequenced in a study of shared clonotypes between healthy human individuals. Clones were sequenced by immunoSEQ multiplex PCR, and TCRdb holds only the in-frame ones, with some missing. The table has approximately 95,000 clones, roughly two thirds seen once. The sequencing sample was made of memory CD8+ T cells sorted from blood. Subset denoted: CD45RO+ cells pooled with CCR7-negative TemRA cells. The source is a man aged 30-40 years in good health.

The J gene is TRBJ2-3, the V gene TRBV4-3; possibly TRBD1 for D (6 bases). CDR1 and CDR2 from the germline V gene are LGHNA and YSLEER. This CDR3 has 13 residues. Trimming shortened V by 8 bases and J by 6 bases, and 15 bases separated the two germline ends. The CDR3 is CASRDKAADTQYF. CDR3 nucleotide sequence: TGCGCCAGCCGGGACAAGGCGGCTGATACGCAGTATTTT.

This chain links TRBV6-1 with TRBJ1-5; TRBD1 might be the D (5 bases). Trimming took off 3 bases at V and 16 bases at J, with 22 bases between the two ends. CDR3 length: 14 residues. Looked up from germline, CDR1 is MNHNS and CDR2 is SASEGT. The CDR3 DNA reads TGTGCCAGCAGTGATGAAGAAAGGAGGGGCGACTGCCATTTT. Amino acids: CASSDEERRGDCHF.

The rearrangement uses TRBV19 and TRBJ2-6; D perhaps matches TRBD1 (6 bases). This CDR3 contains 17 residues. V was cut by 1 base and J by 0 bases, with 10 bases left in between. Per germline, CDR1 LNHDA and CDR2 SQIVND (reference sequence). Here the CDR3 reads CASSIAGHRSGANVLTF. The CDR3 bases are TGTGCCAGTAGTATAGCGGGACACCGCTCTGGGGCCAACGTCCTGACTTTC. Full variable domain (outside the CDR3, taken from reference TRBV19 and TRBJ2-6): DGGITQSPKYLFRKEGQNVTLSCEQNLNHDAMYWYRQDPGQGLRLIYYSQIVNDFQKGDIAEGYSVSREKKESFPLTVTSAQKNPTAFYLCASSIAGHRSGANVLTFGAGSRLTVL.

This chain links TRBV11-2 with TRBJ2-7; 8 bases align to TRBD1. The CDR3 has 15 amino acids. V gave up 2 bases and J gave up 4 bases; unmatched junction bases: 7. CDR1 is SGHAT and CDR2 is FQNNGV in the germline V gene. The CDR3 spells CASSLTSGGSYEQYF. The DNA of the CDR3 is TGTGCCAGCAGCTTAACCTCAGGGGGCTCGTACGAGCAGTACTTC.

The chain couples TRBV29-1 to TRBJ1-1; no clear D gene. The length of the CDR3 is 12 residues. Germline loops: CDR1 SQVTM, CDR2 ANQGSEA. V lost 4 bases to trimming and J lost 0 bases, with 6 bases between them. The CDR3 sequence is CSVVVMNTEAFF. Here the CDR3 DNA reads TGCAGCGTTGTGGTAATGAACACTGAAGCTTTCTTT.

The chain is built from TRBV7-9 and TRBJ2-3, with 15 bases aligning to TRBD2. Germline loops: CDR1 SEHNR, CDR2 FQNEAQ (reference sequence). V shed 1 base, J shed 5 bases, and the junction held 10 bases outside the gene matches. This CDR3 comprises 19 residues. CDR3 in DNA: TGTGCCAGCAGCTTAGAAATTATCCGGACTAGCGGGAGGGTAGATACGCAGTATTTT. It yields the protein CASSLEIIRTSGRVDTQYF.

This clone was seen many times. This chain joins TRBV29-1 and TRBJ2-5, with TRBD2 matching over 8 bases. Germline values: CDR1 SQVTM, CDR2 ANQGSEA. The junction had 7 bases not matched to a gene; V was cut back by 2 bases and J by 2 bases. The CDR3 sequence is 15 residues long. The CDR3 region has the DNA TGCAGCGTTGAATTGTCTAGCGGGCGGCAAGAGACCCAGTACTTC. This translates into CSVELSSGRQETQYF. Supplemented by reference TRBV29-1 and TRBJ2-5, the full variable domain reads SAVISQKPSRDICQRGTSLTIQCQVDSQVTMMFWYRQQPGQSLTLIATANQGSEATYESGFVIDKFPISRPNLTFSTLTVSNMSPEDSSIYLCSVELSSGRQETQYFGPGTRLLVL.

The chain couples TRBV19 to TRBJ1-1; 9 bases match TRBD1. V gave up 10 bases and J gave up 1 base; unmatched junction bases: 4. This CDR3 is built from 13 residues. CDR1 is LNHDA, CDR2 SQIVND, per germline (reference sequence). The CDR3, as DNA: TGTGCCACTAAGGGACAGGGGAACACTGAAGCTTTCTTT. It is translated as CATKGQGNTEAFF.

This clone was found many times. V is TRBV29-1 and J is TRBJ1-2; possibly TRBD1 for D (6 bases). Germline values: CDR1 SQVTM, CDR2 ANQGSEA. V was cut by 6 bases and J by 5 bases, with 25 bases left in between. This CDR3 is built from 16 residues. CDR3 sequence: CSVDKGDNKWAYGYTF. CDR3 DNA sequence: TGCAGCGTCGATAAAGGGGACAACAAATGGGCGTATGGCTACACCTTC.

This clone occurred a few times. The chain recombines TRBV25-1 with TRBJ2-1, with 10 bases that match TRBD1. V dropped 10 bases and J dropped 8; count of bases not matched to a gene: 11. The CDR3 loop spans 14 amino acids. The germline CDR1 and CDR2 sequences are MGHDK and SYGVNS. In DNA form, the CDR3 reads TGTGCCACTGGGGGGACAGGGGCTAGAGATGAGCAGTTCTTC. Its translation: CATGGTGARDEQFF.

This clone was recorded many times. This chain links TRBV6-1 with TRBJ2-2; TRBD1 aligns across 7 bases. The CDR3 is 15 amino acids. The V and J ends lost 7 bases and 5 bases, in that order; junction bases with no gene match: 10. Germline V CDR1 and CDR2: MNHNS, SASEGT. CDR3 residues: CASTIDRVVTGELFF. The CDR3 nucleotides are TGTGCCAGCACGATCGACAGGGTCGTAACCGGGGAGCTGTTTTTT.

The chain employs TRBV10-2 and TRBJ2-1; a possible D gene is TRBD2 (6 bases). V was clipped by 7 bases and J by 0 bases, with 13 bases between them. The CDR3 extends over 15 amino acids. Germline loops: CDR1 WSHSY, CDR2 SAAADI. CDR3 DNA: TGCGCCAGCACGGAGGGCCCGAGCTCCTACAATGAGCAGTTCTTC. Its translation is CASTEGPSSYNEQFF.

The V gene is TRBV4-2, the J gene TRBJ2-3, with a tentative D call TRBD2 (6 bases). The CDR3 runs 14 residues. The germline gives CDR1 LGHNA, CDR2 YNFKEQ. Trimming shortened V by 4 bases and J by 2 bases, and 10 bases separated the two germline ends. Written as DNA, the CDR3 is TGTGCCAGCAGCCCGCGACTAGTCACAGATACGCAGTATTTT. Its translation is CASSPRLVTDTQYF.

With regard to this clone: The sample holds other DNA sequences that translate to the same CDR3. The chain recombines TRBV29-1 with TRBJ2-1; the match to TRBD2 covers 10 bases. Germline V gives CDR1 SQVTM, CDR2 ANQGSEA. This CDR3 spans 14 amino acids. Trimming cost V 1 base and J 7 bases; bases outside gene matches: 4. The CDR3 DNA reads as TGCAGCGTTGAAGGGCTAGCGGGGGAGAATGAGCAGTTCTTC. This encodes CSVEGLAGENEQFF.

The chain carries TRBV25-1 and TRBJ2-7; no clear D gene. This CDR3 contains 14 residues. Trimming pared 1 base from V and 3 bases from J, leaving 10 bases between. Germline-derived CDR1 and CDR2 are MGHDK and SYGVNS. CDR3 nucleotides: TGTGCCAGCAGTGAATCCGGCGAAAGCTACGAGCAGTACTTC. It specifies CASSESGESYEQYF.

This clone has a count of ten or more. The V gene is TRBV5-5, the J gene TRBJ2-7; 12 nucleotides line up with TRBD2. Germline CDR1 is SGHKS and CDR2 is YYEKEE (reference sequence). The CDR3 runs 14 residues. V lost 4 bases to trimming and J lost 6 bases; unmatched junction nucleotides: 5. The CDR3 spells CASSPTSGSFEQYF. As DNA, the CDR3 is TGTGCCAGCAGCCCGACTAGCGGGAGCTTCGAGCAGTACTTC.

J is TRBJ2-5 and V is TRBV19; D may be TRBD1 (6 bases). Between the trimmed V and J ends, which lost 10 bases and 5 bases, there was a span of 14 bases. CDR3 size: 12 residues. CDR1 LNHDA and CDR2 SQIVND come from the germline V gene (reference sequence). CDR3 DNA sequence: TGTGCCACCCAAGGGGACACGGAGACCCAGTACTTC. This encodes CATQGDTETQYF.

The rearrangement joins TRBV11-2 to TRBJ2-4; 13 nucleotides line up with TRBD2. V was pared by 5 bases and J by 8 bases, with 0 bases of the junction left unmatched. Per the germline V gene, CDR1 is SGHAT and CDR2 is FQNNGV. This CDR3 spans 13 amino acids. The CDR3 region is CASSGTSGDIQYF. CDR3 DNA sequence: TGTGCCAGCAGCGGGACTAGCGGGGACATTCAGTACTTC.

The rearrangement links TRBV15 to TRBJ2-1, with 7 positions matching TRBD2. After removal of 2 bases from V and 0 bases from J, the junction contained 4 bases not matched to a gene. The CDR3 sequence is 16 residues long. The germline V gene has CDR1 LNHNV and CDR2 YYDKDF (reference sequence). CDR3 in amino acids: CATSRQRDYSYNEQFF. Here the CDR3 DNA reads TGTGCCACCAGCAGACAAAGGGACTACTCCTACAATGAGCAGTTCTTC.

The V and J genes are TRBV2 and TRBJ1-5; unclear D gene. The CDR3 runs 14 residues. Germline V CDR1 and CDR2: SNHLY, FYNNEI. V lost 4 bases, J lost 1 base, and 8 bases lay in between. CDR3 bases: TGTGCCAGCAGTGCGGGATTGAGCAATCAGCCCCAGCATTTT. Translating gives CASSAGLSNQPQHF.

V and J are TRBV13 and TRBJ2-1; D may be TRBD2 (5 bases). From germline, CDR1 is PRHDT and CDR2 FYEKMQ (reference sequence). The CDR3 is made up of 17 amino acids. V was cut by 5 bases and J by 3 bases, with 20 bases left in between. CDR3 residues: CASSAVREQQNYNEQFF. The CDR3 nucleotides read TGTGCCAGCAGCGCAGTCCGGGAACAACAAAACTACAATGAGCAGTTCTTC.

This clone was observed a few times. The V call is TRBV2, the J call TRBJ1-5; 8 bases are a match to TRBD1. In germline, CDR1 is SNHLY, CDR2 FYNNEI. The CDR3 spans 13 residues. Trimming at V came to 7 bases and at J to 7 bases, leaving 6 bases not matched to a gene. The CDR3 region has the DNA TGTGCCAGCACAGGGACAGGCATACAGCCCCAGCATTTT. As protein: CASTGTGIQPQHF.

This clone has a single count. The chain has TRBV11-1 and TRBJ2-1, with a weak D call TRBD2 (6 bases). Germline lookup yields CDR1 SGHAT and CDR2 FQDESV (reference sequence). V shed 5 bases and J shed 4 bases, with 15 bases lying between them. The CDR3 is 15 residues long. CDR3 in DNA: TGTGCCAGCAGCGGAGGGCCAGACAGTTACAATGAGCAGTTCTTC. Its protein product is CASSGGPDSYNEQFF.